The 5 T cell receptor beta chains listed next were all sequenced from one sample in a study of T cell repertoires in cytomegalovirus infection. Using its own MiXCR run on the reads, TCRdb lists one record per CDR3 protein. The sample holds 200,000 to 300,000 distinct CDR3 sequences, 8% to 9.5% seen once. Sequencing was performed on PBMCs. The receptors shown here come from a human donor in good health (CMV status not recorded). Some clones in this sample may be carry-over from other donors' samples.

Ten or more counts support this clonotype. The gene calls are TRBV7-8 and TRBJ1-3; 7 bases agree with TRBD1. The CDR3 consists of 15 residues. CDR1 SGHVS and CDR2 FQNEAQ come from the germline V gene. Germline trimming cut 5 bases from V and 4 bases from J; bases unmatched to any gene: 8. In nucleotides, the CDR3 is TGTGCCAGCAGCACCCAGACAGGGAGCGGAAACACCATATATTTT. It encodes CASSTQTGSGNTIYF.

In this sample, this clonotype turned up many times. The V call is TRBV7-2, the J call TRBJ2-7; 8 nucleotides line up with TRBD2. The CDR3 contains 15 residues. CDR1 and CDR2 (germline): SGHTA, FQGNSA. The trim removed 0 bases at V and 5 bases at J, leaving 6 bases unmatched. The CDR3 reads CASSLAPGGVHEQYF. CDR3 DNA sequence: TGTGCCAGCAGCTTAGCCCCGGGGGGGGTGCACGAGCAGTACTTC.

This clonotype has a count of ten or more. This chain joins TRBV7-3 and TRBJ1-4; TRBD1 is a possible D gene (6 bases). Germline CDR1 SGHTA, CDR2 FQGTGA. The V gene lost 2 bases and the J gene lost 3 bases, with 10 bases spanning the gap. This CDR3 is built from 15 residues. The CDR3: CASSLFGQPNEKLFF. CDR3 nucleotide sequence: TGTGCCAGCAGCTTATTCGGACAGCCTAATGAAAAACTGTTTTTT.

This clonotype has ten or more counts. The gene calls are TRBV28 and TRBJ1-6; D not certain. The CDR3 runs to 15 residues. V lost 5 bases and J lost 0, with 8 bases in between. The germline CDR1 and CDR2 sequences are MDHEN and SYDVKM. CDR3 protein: CASSSMSSYNSPLHF. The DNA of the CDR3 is TGTGCCAGCAGTAGTATGAGCTCCTATAATTCACCCCTCCACTTT.

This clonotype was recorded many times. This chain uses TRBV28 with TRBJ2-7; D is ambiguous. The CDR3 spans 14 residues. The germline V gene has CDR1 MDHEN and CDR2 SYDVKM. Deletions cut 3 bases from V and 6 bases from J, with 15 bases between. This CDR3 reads CASSFLGPRFEQYF. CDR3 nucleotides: TGTGCCAGCAGTTTCCTGGGCCCTCGGTTCGAGCAGTACTTC.